These 4 T cell receptor beta chains came from one sample sequenced in a study of blood T cell repertoires in COVID-19. Profiling relied on immunoSEQ multiplex PCR, and the TCRdb table lists in-frame clones only, not all of them. The table has around 260,000 clones, about 81% seen once. Sequenced material: PBMCs or T cells enriched from blood (not recorded which). These receptors all stem from a man aged 25 to 45 with acute COVID-19.

This clone has only a few counts. The genes are TRBV11-2 and TRBJ2-1; TRBD2 matches 8 bases. V shed 5 bases, J shed 0 bases, and the junction held 12 bases outside the gene matches. The germline CDR1 and CDR2 sequences are SGHAT and FQNNGV. The CDR3 runs 18 residues. The CDR3 protein is CASSVSGMIGSSYNEQFF. The CDR3 DNA reads as TGTGCCAGCAGCGTTAGCGGGATGATCGGGAGCTCCTACAATGAGCAGTTCTTC.

The chain recombines TRBV27 with TRBJ1-1; D remains unclear. Germline CDR1 is MNHEY and CDR2 is SMNVEV (reference sequence). Trimming shortened V by 7 bases and J by 1 base, and 22 bases separated the two germline ends. CDR3 size: 17 residues. CDR3 residues: CASTTTSGPYKNTEAFF. The CDR3, as DNA: TGTGCCAGCACCACCACGAGCGGCCCATATAAGAACACTGAAGCTTTCTTT.

CDR3 residues: CASSLGGGSGEQYV. In DNA, the CDR3 is TGTGCCAGCAGCTTAGGCGGAGGGTCTGGTGAGCAGTACGTC. This rearrangement joins TRBV11-2 to TRBJ2-7, with D perhaps matching TRBD2 (6 bases). V was cut by 1 base and J by 7 bases, with 14 bases left in between. This CDR3 has 14 residues. Germline loops: CDR1 SGHAT, CDR2 FQNNGV.

About this clone: The same CDR3 arises from other DNA sequences in this sample as well. V is TRBV6-2 or TRBV6-3 and J is TRBJ2-7, with 7 bases aligning to TRBD1. Germline CDR1 MNHEY, CDR2 SVGEGT. The CDR3 loop spans 12 amino acids. Trimming at V came to 4 bases and at J to 4 bases, leaving 1 base not matched to a gene. CDR3 bases: TGTGCCAGCAGTTTACAGGGGTACGAGCAGTACGTC. Its protein product is CASSLQGYEQYV.